This TCR beta chain is from a study of blood T cell repertoires in COVID-19. Some clones are missing from TCRdb's copy, which holds only in-frame ones; the method was immunoSEQ multiplex PCR. The table includes some 80,000 clones, almost 90% detected once. This CDR3 comprises 15 residues. The J segment lost 5 bases and the V segment lost 0 bases, leaving 6 bases of the junction unmatched. Germline loops: CDR1 ENHRY, CDR2 SYGVKD. The sample consisted of peripheral blood. V gene TRBV10-3 combines with J gene TRBJ2-5, with 7 bases identical to TRBD2. The sequence was collected from a human donor in a cohort sampled during active COVID-19. The CDR3 reads CAISESGEGRETQYF. The DNA of the CDR3 is TGTGCCATCAGTGAGTCGGGGGAGGGTCGGGAGACCCAGTACTTC.